The following is a TCR beta chain sequence with its context. Its specificity is not known. The entry originates in a study of identical twins. cDNA molecules carried unique molecular identifiers, and template switching added a universal primer site. MiXCR was run by TCRdb on the 5' RACE reads, yielding one entry per CDR3 protein. Here the sample spans a few hundred thousand distinct CDR3 sequences, approximately 17% being singletons. J was trimmed by 0 bases and V by 1 base; bases with no gene match: 5. CDR1 is LGHNA, CDR2 YNFKEQ, per germline. This CDR3 is built from 17 residues. General study results and limits: Out-of-frame TCR alpha sharing observed in monozygotic twins exceeded model estimates.

This receptor was obtained from a man between 50 and 59 years old in good health. Sequenced sample: naive T cells sorted from blood. The V gene is TRBV4-2, the J gene TRBJ2-4; 8 bases are shared with TRBD2. The DNA for the CDR3 is TGTGCCAGCAGCCAAGCCGGGGGGGATTTAGCCAAAAACATTCAGTACTTC. This gives the protein CASSQAGGDLAKNIQYF.